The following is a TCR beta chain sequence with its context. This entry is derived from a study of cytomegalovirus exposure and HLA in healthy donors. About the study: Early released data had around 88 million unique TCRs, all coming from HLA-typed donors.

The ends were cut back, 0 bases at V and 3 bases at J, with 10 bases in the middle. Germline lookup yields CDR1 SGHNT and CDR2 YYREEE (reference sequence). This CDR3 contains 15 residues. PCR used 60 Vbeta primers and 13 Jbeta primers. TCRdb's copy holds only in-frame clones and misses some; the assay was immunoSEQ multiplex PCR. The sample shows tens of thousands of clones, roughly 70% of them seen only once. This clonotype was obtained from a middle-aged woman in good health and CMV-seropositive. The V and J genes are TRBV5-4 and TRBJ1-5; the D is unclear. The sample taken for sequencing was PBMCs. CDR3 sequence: CASSLGGGDNQPQHF. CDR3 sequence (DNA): TGTGCCAGCAGCTTGGGAGGCGGGGACAATCAGCCCCAGCATTTT.